A single T cell receptor beta chain is shown here with its context. The CDR3 has 11 amino acids. V dropped 4 bases and J dropped 9 bases, with 10 bases sitting between them. Germline V gene sequence: CDR1 DFQATT, CDR2 SNEGSKA (reference sequence). Each CDR3 protein gets one entry after TCRdb re-called the RT-PCR reads with MiXCR. The sample contains almost 700,000 distinct CDR3 sequences, 14% of which appear only once. This clonotype was sampled from a female donor in good health, serving as a healthy control. The chain links TRBV20-1 to TRBJ1-5; D may be TRBD1 (5 bases). The sample taken for sequencing was memory CD4+ T cells from blood. CDR3 sequence: CSATTGGPQHF. The CDR3 DNA reads TGCAGTGCTACGACCGGGGGGCCCCAGCATTTT.